Many counts were recorded for the clone carrying this T cell receptor (beta chain). An expansion of CD8+CD57+ cells by flow cytometry had been shown in patients chosen for sequencing. Genomic DNA was employed as the template in profiling TCR beta VDJ and CDR3. MiXCR, applied by TCRdb to the reads, yields one record per CDR3 protein. This table holds roughly 170,000 distinct CDR3 sequences, almost 50% found once. The sample belongs to a study of CD8+CD57+ T cells in acquired aplastic anemia. This sequence was found in a human donor with aplastic anemia. Sequenced: sorted CD4+, CD8+, or CD8+CD57+ T cells (not recorded which) from PBMCs.

The CDR3 here is CASSAQPGQGSYEQYF. The CDR3 DNA sequence: TGTGCCAGCAGTGCGCAGCCGGGACAGGGTTCCTACGAGCAGTACTTC. This chain links TRBV6-1 with TRBJ2-7, with TRBD1 matching over 9 bases. V shed 4 bases, J shed 1 base, and the junction held 8 bases outside the gene matches. The germline V gene has CDR1 MNHNS and CDR2 SASEGT. This CDR3 region has 16 residues.